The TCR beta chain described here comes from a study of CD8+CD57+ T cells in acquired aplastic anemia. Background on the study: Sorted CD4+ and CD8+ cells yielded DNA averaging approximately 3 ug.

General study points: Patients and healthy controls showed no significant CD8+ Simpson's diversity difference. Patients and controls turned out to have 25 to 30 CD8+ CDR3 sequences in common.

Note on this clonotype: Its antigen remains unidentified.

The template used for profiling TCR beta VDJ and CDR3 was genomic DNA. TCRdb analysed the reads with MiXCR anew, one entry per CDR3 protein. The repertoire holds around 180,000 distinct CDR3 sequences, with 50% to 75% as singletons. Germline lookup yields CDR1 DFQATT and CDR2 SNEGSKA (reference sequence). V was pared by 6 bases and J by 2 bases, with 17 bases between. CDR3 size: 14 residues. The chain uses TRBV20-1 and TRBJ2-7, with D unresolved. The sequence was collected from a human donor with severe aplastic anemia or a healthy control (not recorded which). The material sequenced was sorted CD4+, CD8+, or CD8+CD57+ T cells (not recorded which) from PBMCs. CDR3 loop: CSAVVEDPPYEQYF. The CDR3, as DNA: TGCAGTGCCGTCGTTGAGGATCCCCCCTACGAGCAGTACTTC.